The 4 T cell receptor beta chains given below trace back to one sample, sequenced in a study of blood T cell repertoires in COVID-19. Sequencing was performed with immunoSEQ multiplex PCR; in TCRdb, only in-frame clones are kept and a portion is missing. This sample has 200,000 to 250,000 clones, with about 80% found just once. Sequencing was done on a sample of peripheral blood. The receptor source for this set is a man older than 75 with acute or convalescent COVID-19.

This sequence joins TRBV5-6 and TRBJ2-7; 7 bases agree with TRBD2. The CDR3 totals 14 residues. Germline loops: CDR1 SGHDT, CDR2 YYEEEE. With V trimmed by 4 bases and J by 2 bases, 6 bases remained unmatched. The CDR3 spells CASSPGGGAYEQYF. CDR3 DNA: TGTGCCAGCAGCCCTGGCGGGGGAGCCTACGAGCAGTACTTC. Drawing the rest from reference TRBV5-6 and TRBJ2-7, the complete variable domain is DAGVTQSPTHLIKTRGQQVTLRCSPKSGHDTVSWYQQALGQGPQFIFQYYEEEERQRGNFPDRFSGHQFPNYSSELNVNALLLGDSALYLCASSPGGGAYEQYFGPGTRLTVT.

The chain uses TRBV24-1 and TRBJ2-2, with TRBD1 matching over 8 bases. J lost 5 bases, V lost 7 bases, and 8 bases had no gene match. In germline, CDR1 is KGHDR, CDR2 SFDVKD. The CDR3 length is 15 residues. The CDR3 DNA is TGTGCCACCAGGGCTACAGGGGGAGGAACCGGGGAGCTGTTTTTT. This gives the protein CATRATGGGTGELFF.

The J gene is TRBJ2-6, the V gene TRBV5-1; D gene unclear. The V gene lost 1 base and the J gene lost 0 bases, with 11 bases spanning the gap. Looked up from germline, CDR1 is SGHRS and CDR2 is YFSETQ. CDR3 length: 17 residues. In DNA, the CDR3 is TGCGCCAGCAGCTTGTCTACAGTGGGCTCTGGGGCCAACGTCCTGACTTTC. This translates into CASSLSTVGSGANVLTF.

The gene calls are TRBV2 and TRBJ2-5, with 9 bases lining up with TRBD2. This CDR3 contains 19 residues. Trimming cost V 6 bases and J 3 bases; bases outside gene matches: 20. Germline values: CDR1 SNHLY, CDR2 FYNNEI. This chain's CDR3 is CASSLSPWGSGRLEETQYF. In DNA, the CDR3 is TGTGCCAGCAGCTTATCCCCATGGGGTAGCGGGAGATTAGAAGAGACCCAGTACTTC.